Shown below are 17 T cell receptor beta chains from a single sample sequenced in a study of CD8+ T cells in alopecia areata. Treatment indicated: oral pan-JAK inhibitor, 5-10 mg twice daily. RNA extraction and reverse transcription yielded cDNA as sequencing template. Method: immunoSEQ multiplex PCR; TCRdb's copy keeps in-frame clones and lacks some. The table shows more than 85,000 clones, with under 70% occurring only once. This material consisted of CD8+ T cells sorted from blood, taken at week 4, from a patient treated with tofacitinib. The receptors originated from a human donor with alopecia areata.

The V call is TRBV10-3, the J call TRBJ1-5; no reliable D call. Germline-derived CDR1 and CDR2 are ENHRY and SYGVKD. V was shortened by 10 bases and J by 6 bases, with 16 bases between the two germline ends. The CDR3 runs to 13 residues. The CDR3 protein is CASSPSETQPQHF. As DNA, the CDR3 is TGTGCCAGCAGCCCCAGCGAGACTCAGCCCCAGCATTTT.

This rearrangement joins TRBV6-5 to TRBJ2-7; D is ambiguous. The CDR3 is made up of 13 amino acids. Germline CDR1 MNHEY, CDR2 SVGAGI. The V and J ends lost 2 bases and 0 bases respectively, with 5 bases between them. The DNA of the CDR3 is TGTGCCAGCAGTTACATTAGCTCCTACGAGCAGTACTTC. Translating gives CASSYISSYEQYF.

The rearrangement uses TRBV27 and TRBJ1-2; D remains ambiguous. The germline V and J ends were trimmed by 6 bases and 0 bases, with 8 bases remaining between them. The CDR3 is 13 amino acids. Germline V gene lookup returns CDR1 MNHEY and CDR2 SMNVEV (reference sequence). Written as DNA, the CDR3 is TGTGCCAGCAGGGCAGGAACTAACTATGGCTACACCTTC. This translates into CASRAGTNYGYTF.

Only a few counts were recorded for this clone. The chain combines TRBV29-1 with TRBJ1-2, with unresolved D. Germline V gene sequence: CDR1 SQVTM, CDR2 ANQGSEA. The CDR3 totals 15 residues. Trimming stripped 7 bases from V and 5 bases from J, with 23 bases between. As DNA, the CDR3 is TGCAGCGCCGGCGGCCTTGGACGGAAGTCTTATGGCTACACCTTC. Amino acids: CSAGGLGRKSYGYTF.

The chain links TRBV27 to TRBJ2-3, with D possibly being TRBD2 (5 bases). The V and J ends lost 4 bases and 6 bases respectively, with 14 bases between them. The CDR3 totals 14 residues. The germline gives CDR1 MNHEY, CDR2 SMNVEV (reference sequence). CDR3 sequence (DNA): TGTGCCAGCAGTTATACTACTCCGGGGGATACGCAGTATTTT. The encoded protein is CASSYTTPGDTQYF.

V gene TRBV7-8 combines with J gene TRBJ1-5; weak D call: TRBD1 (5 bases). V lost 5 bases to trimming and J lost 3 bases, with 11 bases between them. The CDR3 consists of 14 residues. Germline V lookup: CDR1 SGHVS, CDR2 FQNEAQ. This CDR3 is CASSRQRANQPQHF. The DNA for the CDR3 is TGTGCCAGCAGCCGACAGAGAGCCAATCAGCCCCAGCATTTT.

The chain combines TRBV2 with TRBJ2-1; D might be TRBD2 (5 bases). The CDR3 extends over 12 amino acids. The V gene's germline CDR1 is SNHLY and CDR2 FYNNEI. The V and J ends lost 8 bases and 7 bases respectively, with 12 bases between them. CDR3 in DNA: TGTGCCAGCGAGGACGGAGGAAATGAGCAGTTCTTC. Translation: CASEDGGNEQFF.

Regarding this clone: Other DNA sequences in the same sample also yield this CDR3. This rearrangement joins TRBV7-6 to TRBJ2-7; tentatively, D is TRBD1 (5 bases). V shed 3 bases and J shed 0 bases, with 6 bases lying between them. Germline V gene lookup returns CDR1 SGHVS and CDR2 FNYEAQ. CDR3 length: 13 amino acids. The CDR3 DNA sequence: TGTGCCAGCAGCTTGGGGCCCTCCTACGAGCAGTACTTC. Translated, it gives CASSLGPSYEQYF.

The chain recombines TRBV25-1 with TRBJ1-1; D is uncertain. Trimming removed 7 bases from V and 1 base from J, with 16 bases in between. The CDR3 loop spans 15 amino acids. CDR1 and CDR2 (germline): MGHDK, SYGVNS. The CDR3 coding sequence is TGTGCCAGCAAAGGACGGGGAGGGCCGAACACTGAAGCTTTCTTT. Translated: CASKGRGGPNTEAFF. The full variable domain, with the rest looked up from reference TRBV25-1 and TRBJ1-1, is EADIYQTPRYLVIGTGKKITLECSQTMGHDKMYWYQQDPGMELHLIHYSYGVNSTEKGDLSSESTVSRIRTEHFPLTLESARPSHTSQYLCASKGRGGPNTEAFFGQGTRLTVV.

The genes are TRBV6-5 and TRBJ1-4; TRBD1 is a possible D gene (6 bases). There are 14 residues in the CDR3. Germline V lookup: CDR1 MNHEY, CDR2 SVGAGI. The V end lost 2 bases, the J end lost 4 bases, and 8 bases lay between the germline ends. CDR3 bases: TGTGCCAGCAGTTACATGGACAGTAATGAAAAACTGTTTTTT. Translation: CASSYMDSNEKLFF.

The CDR3 sequence is CASSLGPLGTEETQYF. The CDR3, as DNA: TGTGCCAGCAGCTTAGGACCTCTTGGGACCGAAGAGACCCAGTACTTC. V is TRBV27 and J is TRBJ2-5; D might be TRBD1 or TRBD2, each matching 5 bases. Trimming cost V 6 bases and J 3 bases, with 20 bases left between them. The CDR3 sequence is 16 residues long. Germline CDR1 is MNHEY and CDR2 is SMNVEV (reference sequence).

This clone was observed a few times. The CDR3 DNA reads as TGTGCCAGCAGCTTAACCCCCCCGGGCACCGGGGAGCTGTTTTTT. It specifies CASSLTPPGTGELFF. The rearrangement links TRBV7-3 to TRBJ2-2; D not certain. Deletions cut 0 bases from V and 4 bases from J, with 9 bases between. CDR1 is SGHTA, CDR2 FQGTGA, per germline. This CDR3 contains 15 residues.

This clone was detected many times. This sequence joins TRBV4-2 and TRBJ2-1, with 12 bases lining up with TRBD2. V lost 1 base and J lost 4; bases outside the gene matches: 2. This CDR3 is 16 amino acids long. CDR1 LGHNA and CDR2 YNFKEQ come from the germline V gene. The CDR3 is CASSQGLAGDYNEQFF. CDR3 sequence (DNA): TGTGCCAGCAGCCAAGGACTAGCGGGGGATTACAATGAGCAGTTCTTC.

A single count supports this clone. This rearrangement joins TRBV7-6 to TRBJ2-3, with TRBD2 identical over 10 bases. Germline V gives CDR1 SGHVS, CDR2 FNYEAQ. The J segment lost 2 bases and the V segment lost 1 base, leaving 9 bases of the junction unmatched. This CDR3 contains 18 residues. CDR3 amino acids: CASSLDWSSGGDTDTQYF. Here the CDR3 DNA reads TGTGCCAGCAGCTTAGACTGGTCTAGCGGGGGAGACACAGATACGCAGTATTTT.

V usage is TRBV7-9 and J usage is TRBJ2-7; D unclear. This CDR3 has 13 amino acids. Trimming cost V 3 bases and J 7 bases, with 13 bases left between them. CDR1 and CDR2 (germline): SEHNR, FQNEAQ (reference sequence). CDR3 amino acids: CASSLSTLGEQYF. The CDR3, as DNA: TGTGCCAGCAGCTTGAGTACCCTGGGTGAGCAGTACTTC.

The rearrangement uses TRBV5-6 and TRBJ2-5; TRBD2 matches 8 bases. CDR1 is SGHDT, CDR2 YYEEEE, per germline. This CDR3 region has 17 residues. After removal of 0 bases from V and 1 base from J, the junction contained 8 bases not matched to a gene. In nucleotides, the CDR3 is TGTGCCAGCAGCTTGGATCCTACGGGAGGGCTCCAAGAGACCCAGTACTTC. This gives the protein CASSLDPTGGLQETQYF.

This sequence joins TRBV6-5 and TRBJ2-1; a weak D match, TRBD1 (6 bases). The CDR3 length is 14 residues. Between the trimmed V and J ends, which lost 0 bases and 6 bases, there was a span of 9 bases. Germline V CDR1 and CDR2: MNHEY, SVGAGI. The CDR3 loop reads CASSYSKGGNEQFF. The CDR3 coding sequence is TGTGCCAGCAGTTACTCGAAAGGGGGCAATGAGCAGTTCTTC.